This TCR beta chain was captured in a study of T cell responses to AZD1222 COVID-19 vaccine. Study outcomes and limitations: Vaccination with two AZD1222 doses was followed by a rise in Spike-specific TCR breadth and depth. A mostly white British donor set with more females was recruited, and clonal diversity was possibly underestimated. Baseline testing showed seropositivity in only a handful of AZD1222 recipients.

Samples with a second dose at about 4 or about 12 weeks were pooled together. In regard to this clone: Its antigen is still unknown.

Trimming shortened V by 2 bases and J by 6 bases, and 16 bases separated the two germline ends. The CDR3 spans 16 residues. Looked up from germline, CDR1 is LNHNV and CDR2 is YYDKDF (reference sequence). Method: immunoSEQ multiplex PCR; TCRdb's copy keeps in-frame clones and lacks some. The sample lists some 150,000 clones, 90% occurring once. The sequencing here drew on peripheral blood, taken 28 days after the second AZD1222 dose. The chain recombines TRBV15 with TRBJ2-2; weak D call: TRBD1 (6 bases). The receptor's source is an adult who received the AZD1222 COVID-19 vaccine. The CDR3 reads CATSRMDRGVAGELFF. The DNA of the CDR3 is TGTGCCACCAGCAGAATGGACAGAGGGGTCGCCGGGGAGCTGTTTTTT. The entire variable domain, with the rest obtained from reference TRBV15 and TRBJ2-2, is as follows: DAMVIQNPRYQVTQFGKPVTLSCSQTLNHNVMYWYQQKSSQAPKLLFHYYDKDFNNEADTPDNFQSRRPNTSFCFLDIRSPGLGDTAMYLCATSRMDRGVAGELFFGEGSRLTVL.